The rows below give T cell receptor beta chains drawn from one sample of a study of shared clonotypes between healthy human individuals. The repertoire was sequenced with immunoSEQ multiplex PCR; TCRdb's copy has only in-frame clones and lacks some. The sample contains 2.5 million or so clones, approximately 94% of which appear only once. Sequenced: naive CD4+ T cells sorted from blood. Every receptor here comes from a man aged 18 to 35 in good health. Each CDR3 is given with its conserved first and last residue. The D gene is left open where the match is weak. For some rows the clone size is stated as once, few or many, or as a class when expanded; others skip it.

-	TRBJ2-4	TRBV4-1	TRBD2	20	CASSQEGTSGGSGAKNIQYF	TGCGCCAGCAGCCAAGAAGGGACTAGCGGGGGTAGCGGGGCCAAAAACATTCAGTACTTC
-	TRBJ2-5	TRBV10-3	-	15	CAISEATGRGETQYF	TGTGCCATCAGTGAGGCGACAGGCCGGGGAGAGACCCAGTACTTC
-	TRBJ2-2	TRBV6-5	-	12	CASRPFPGELFF	TGTGCCAGCAGGCCTTTCCCCGGGGAGCTGTTTTTT
-	TRBJ2-1	TRBV7-7	TRBD1	17	CASSAAPGQGDYNEQFF	TGTGCTAGCAGCGCTGCCCCGGGACAGGGGGACTACAATGAGCAGTTCTTC
-	TRBJ1-1	TRBV11-2	-	13	CASSLALGSEAFF	TGTGCCAGCAGCTTAGCTTTAGGTAGTGAAGCTTTCTTT
-	TRBJ2-1	TRBV10-3	TRBD1	14	CAIRGGQGSDEQFF	TGTGCCATCAGGGGCGGACAGGGAAGCGATGAGCAGTTCTTC
-	TRBJ1-3	TRBV4-3	-	15	CASSRGLGGGNTIYF	TGCGCCAGCAGCCGCGGCCTGGGCGGTGGAAACACCATATATTTT
-	TRBJ2-7	TRBV5-5	-	17	CASSLTGGLARSYEQYF	TGTGCCAGCAGCCTGACAGGGGGACTAGCTCGCTCCTACGAGCAGTACTTC
-	TRBJ2-1	TRBV29-1	-	14	CSVVVDYRFREQFF	TGCAGCGTTGTTGTGGACTATAGGTTCCGGGAGCAGTTCTTC
-	TRBJ1-5	TRBV4-1	TRBD1	16	CASSQPDRVGNQPQHF	TGCGCCAGCAGCCAACCGGACAGGGTTGGCAATCAGCCCCAGCATTTT
-	TRBJ2-2	TRBV11-3	-	16	CASSLGLTRGTGELFF	TGTGCCAGCAGCTTAGGCCTCACTAGGGGAACCGGGGAGCTGTTTTTT
once	TRBJ1-2	TRBV29-1	TRBD1	11	CSVPGTGRATF	TGCAGCGTTCCCGGGACAGGGAGGGCAACCTTC
-	TRBJ1-2	TRBV7-9	-	11	CASRGYYGYTF	TGTGCCAGCAGGGGTTACTATGGCTACACCTTC
-	TRBJ2-3	TRBV2	TRBD2	16	CASTMGLAGGEDTQYF	TGTGCCAGCACCATGGGACTAGCGGGGGGTGAAGATACGCAGTATTTT
-	TRBJ2-7	TRBV5-1	TRBD1	14	CASSLEQGSYEQYF	TGCGCCAGCAGCTTGGAACAGGGGAGCTACGAGCAGTACTTC
-	TRBJ2-1	TRBV20-1	-	11	CSARNYNEQFF	TGCAGTGCTAGGAACTACAATGAGCAGTTCTTC
-	TRBJ2-1	TRBV14	-	16	CASSQVRGRLNNEQFF	TGTGCCAGCAGCCAAGTTCGGGGGCGTTTAAACAATGAGCAGTTCTTC
-	TRBJ2-1	TRBV18	TRBD1	18	CASSPFRQGSNSYNEQFF	TGTGCCAGCTCACCATTTAGACAGGGGTCCAACTCCTACAATGAGCAGTTCTTC
once	TRBJ2-1	TRBV4-3	TRBD2	16	CASSQDRTRGYNEQFF	TGCGCCAGCAGCCAAGATAGGACTAGGGGCTACAATGAGCAGTTCTTC
few	TRBJ2-7	TRBV6-1	-	14	CASSVRGAHYEQYF	TGTGCCAGCAGCGTAAGGGGCGCTCACTACGAGCAGTACTTC
-	TRBJ2-1	TRBV4-1	-	18	CASSQDPLKQALGNEQFF	TGCGCCAGCAGCCAAGACCCCCTAAAACAGGCCCTTGGGAATGAGCAGTTCTTC
-	TRBJ2-7	TRBV6-5	-	15	CASSYSRGSSYEQYF	TGTGCCAGCAGTTACTCGAGGGGGAGCTCCTACGAGCAGTACTTC
few	TRBJ1-4	TRBV25-1	-	12	CASSELGKRLFF	TGTGCCAGCAGTGAATTAGGGAAAAGGCTGTTTTTT
-	TRBJ1-1	TRBV6-5	-	14	CASSSGQTNTEAFF	TGTGCCAGCAGTTCCGGACAGACGAACACTGAAGCTTTCTTT
-	TRBJ1-2	TRBV6-1	TRBD1	15	CASSESKGAGYGYTF	TGTGCCAGCAGTGAATCGAAGGGGGCAGGCTATGGCTACACCTTC
-	TRBJ2-3	TRBV30	TRBD2	13	CAAGREVTDTQYF	TGTGCAGCCGGCCGGGAGGTCACAGATACGCAGTATTTT
-	TRBJ1-4	TRBV11-2	-	16	CASSLIFGGSGEKLFF	TGTGCCAGCAGCCTCATCTTCGGGGGTTCGGGGGAAAAACTGTTTTTT
once	TRBJ2-7	TRBV19	TRBD1	13	CASSRQGEYEQYF	TGTGCCAGTAGTAGACAGGGGGAATACGAGCAGTACTTC
-	TRBJ1-1	TRBV28	-	15	CASRPSTRANTEAFF	TGTGCCAGCAGACCGTCGACACGAGCGAACACTGAAGCTTTCTTT
-	TRBJ2-7	TRBV4-1	TRBD2	15	CASSQDQPGGNEQYF	TGCGCCAGCAGCCAAGATCAACCGGGAGGGAACGAGCAGTACTTC
-	TRBJ2-5	TRBV7-2	TRBD1	15	CASSLQGQGGETQYF	TGTGCCAGCAGCCTTCAGGGACAGGGAGGAGAGACCCAGTACTTC
-	TRBJ1-2	TRBV14	TRBD1	15	CASSLGTGLGYGYTF	TGTGCCAGCAGCCTTGGGACAGGGTTGGGCTATGGCTACACCTTC
-	TRBJ2-5	TRBV7-8	-	12	CASSFPDGISHF	TGTGCCAGCAGCTTCCCGGACGGAATTAGCCACTTC
-	TRBJ2-3	TRBV30	-	16	CAWSSAGGSSTDTQYF	TGTGCCTGGAGTAGCGCCGGAGGATCTAGCACAGATACGCAGTATTTT
few	TRBJ1-6	TRBV10-1	-	13	CASKEYENSPLHF	TGCGCCAGCAAAGAGTACGAGAATTCACCCCTCCACTTT
-	TRBJ2-7	TRBV6-1	-	12	CASTDSPYEQYF	TGTGCCAGCACCGACAGTCCCTACGAGCAGTACTTC
-	TRBJ2-2	TRBV5-1	TRBD2	16	CASSFTSGSITGELFF	TGCGCCAGCAGCTTCACTAGCGGGAGTATAACCGGGGAGCTGTTTTTT
-	TRBJ2-3	TRBV6-1	-	14	CASSETGALGTQYF	TGTGCCAGCAGTGAAACTGGGGCCCTCGGTACGCAGTATTTT
-	TRBJ1-1	TRBV7-9	-	14	CASSLRQANTEAFF	TGTGCCAGCAGCTTGCGACAGGCGAACACTGAAGCTTTCTTT
-	TRBJ2-1	TRBV2	-	11	CASRNTDEQFF	TGTGCCAGCAGGAATACAGATGAGCAGTTCTTC
-	TRBJ2-3	TRBV5-8	-	14	CASSLGTKADTQYF	TGTGCCAGCAGCCTGGGGACCAAGGCGGATACGCAGTATTTT